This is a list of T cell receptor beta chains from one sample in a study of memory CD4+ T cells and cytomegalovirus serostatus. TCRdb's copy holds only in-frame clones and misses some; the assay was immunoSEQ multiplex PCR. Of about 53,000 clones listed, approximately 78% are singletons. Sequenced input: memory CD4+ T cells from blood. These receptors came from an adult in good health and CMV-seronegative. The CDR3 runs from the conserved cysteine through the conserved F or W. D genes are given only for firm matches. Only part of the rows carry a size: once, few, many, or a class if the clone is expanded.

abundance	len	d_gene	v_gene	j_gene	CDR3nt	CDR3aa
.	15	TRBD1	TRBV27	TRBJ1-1	TGTGCCAGCAGTCCACAGGGGGCAATGGGGACTGAAGCTTTCTTT	CASSPQGAMGTEAFF
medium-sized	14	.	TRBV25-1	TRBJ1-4	TGTGCCAGCAGTTTGACCGACGGGAATGAAAAACTGTTTTTT	CASSLTDGNEKLFF
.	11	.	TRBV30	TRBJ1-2	TGTGCCTGGAGTTGGGGGGGTGGCTACACCTTC	CAWSWGGGYTF
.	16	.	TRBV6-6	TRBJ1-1	TGTGCCAGCAGTTACGAAAGGTTTCGGCTGAACACTGAAGCTTTCTTT	CASSYERFRLNTEAFF
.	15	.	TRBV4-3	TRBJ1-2	TGCGCCAGCAGCCAAGTGGGTAGGGCGGGATATGGCTACACCTTC	CASSQVGRAGYGYTF
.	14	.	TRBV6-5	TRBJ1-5	TGTGCCAGCAGCCCGTACAACCCCAATCAGCCCCAGCATTTT	CASSPYNPNQPQHF
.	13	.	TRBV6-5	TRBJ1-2	TGTGCCAGCAGTCCCTATGTGGACCCAGGCTACACCTTC	CASSPYVDPGYTF
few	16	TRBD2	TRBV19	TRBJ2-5	TGTGCCAGTACCCCCAGGGGCGGGGGGGCCCAGGAGACCCAGTACTTC	CASTPRGGGAQETQYF
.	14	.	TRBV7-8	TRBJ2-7	TGTGCCAGCAGCTTAGAGGGCGGAACCTACGAGCAGTACTTC	CASSLEGGTYEQYF
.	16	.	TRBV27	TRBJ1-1	TGTGCCAGCAGTTTATCGGGCTTCGGGGGCTTCGGAGGAGCTTTCTTT	CASSLSGFGGFGGAFF
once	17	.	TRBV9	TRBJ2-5	TGTGCCAGCAGCGTAGACTCGGGGGCGGGGGTCAAGGAGACCCAGTACTTC	CASSVDSGAGVKETQYF
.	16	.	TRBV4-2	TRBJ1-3	TGTGCCAGCAGCTTAACCGGGACAACGTCTGGAAACACCATATATTTT	CASSLTGTTSGNTIYF
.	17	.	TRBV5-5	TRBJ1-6	TGTGCCAGCAGCCCGGGAGGACAGAGTGGGTATAATTCACCCCTCCACTTT	CASSPGGQSGYNSPLHF
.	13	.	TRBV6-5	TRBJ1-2	TGTGCCAGCAGTAGGAGCGGGGCCGTTGGCTACACCTTC	CASSRSGAVGYTF
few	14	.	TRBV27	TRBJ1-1	TGTGCCAGCAGTTTATGGGCCGAGAACACTGAAGCTTTCTTT	CASSLWAENTEAFF
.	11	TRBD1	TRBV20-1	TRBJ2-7	TGCAGTGCTAGGGGACAGTACGAGCAGTACTTC	CSARGQYEQYF
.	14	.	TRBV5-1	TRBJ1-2	TGCGCCAGCAGCCCGACGGGGTTCGTGGGGGGCTACACCTTC	CASSPTGFVGGYTF
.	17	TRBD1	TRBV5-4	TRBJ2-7	TGTGCCAGCAGGAGGGACAGGGGGCGCATGGGGTCCTACGAGCAGTACTTC	CASRRDRGRMGSYEQYF
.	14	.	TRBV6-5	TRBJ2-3	TGTGCCAGCAGTAAACAGGCGAGCACAGATACGCAGTATTTT	CASSKQASTDTQYF
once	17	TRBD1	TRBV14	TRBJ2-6	TGTGCCAGCAGCTACTATCGGGACAGCTCTGGGGCCAACGTCCTGACTTTC	CASSYYRDSSGANVLTF
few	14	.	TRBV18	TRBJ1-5	TGTGCCAGCTCACCACAGGGGGGCAATCAGCCCCAGCATTTT	CASSPQGGNQPQHF
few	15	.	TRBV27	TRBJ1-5	TGTGCCAGCAGTTTCTCAATCGACAGGAGTCAGCCCCAGCATTTT	CASSFSIDRSQPQHF
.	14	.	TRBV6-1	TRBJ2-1	TGTGCCAGCAGTGACCGGGCAGGCTCTACGCCGCAGTTCTTC	CASSDRAGSTPQFF
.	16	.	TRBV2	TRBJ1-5	TGTGCCAGCAGTGAAGCCCGGACGGGTAGCAATCAGCCCCAGCATTTT	CASSEARTGSNQPQHF
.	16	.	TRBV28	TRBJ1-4	TGTGCCAGCAGCCCCCCCGACAGACCAACTAATGAAAAACTGTTTTTT	CASSPPDRPTNEKLFF
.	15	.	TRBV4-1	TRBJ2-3	TGCGCCAGCAGCCAAGATAGCGCTAGCACAGATACGCAGTATTTT	CASSQDSASTDTQYF
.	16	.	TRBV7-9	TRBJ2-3	TGTGCCAGCAGCTCACTAGCAAAAGGGGGCACAGATACGCAGTATTTT	CASSSLAKGGTDTQYF
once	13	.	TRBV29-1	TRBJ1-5	TGCAGCGTTGAGTTAGGAGGCAATCAGCCCCAGCATTTT	CSVELGGNQPQHF
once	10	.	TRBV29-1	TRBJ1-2	TGCAGCGTTCTCGAGGATGGCTACACCTTC	CSVLEDGYTF
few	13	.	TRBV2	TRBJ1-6	TGTGCCAGCAGTGAAACGGGGAATTCACCCCTCCACTTT	CASSETGNSPLHF
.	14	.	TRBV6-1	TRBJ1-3	TGTGCCAGCCGGGGGGGCATCTCTGGAAACACCATATATTTT	CASRGGISGNTIYF
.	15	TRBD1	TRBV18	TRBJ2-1	TGTGCCAGCTACTTTGGGGACAGGGTGTACAATGAGCAGTTCTTC	CASYFGDRVYNEQFF
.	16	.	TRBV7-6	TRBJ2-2	TGTGCCAGCAGCTTAACGCTAGCCCTCAGGACCGGGGAGCTGTTTTTT	CASSLTLALRTGELFF
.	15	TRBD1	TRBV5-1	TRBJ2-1	TGCGCCAGCAGCATGGGACAGGGATCCATCAATGAGCAGTTCTTC	CASSMGQGSINEQFF
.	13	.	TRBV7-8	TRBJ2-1	TGTGCCAGCGGGGGCGGTCCCTTCAATGAGCAGTTCTTC	CASGGGPFNEQFF
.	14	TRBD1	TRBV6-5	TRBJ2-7	TGTGCCAGCAGTTACTCGACAGGGTATCAAGAGCAGTACTTC	CASSYSTGYQEQYF
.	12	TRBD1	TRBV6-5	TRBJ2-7	TGTGCCACCCGACAGGGAATCTACGAGCAGTACTTC	CATRQGIYEQYF
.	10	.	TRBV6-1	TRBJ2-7	TGTGCCAGCGCCCACTACGAGCAGTACTTC	CASAHYEQYF
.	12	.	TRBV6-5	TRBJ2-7	TGTGCCACCTCGGACAGTTCCTACGAGCAGTACTTC	CATSDSSYEQYF
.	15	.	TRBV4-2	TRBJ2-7	TGTGCCAGCAGCCAGGCAACAGGGCTCTCCTACGAGCAGTACTTC	CASSQATGLSYEQYF
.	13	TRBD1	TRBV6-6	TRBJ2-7	TGTGCCAGCAATGAACAGGGGATCTCCGAGCAGTACTTC	CASNEQGISEQYF
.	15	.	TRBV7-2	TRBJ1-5	TGTGCCAGCAGCTTAGAGCGGCGGGACAATCAGCCCCAGCATTTT	CASSLERRDNQPQHF
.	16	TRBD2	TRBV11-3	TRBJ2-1	TGTGCCAGCAGCTTAGCCCTAGCGGGGGGGCTGGGTGAGCAGTTCTTC	CASSLALAGGLGEQFF
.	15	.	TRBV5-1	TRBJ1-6	TGCGCCAGCAGCTTACAGGATCCCTATAATTCACCCCTCCACTTT	CASSLQDPYNSPLHF
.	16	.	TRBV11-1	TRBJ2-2	TGTGCCAGCAGCCCAGGGCAGGGAAGGGACACCGGGGAGCTGTTTTTT	CASSPGQGRDTGELFF